The rows below give T cell receptor beta chains drawn from one sample of a study of metastatic and nonmetastatic thyroid tumors. TCRdb reassembled clones from the PCR reads with MiXCR. The sample includes about 40,000 clones, around 10% of them seen just once. The sequenced material came from blood. Every receptor here comes from a female donor with papillary thyroid cancer or a benign thyroid nodule (not recorded which). Some clones in this sample may be carry-over from other donors' samples. CDR3s leave out the opening cysteine and the closing phenylalanine or tryptophan. Each record gives: D gene, V gene, CDR3 protein. The D gene is left open where the match is weak.

>TRBD2|TRBV5-1
ASSLGLAGSSDTQY
>NA|TRBV9
ASTPDRIQSYGYT
>NA|TRBV27
ASSLRVGVLSNTGELF
>TRBD1|TRBV20-1
SAKDRGRPGEKLF
>NA|TRBV5-1
ASSGTTGGEQY
>NA|TRBV9
ASSPSVTGVYEQY
>TRBD2|TRBV20-1
SAPPLLAGMYEQY
>NA|TRBV30
ACGVTEAF
>NA|TRBV20-1
SARGGSSTDTQY
>NA|TRBV4-1
ASSFQGNTGELF
>NA|TRBV20-1
SASGGVNTEAF